This T cell receptor (beta chain) was recovered during a study of blood T cell repertoires in COVID-19. The data were produced by immunoSEQ multiplex PCR, yet TCRdb's version contains in-frame clones alone and is incomplete. The sample consists of 50,000 to 60,000 clones, 90% of them appearing once. Looked up from germline, CDR1 is LGHNA and CDR2 is YSLEER. The CDR3 is 13 amino acids. V was clipped by 4 bases and J by 4 bases; unmatched bases: 1. Sequencing was done on a sample of peripheral blood. This rearrangement joins TRBV4-3 to TRBJ1-2, with 9 bases that match TRBD1. The source of this sequence is a woman at least 80 years old with acute or convalescent COVID-19. CDR3 nucleotide sequence: TGCGCCAGCAGCCTGGACAGGGGCTATGGCTACACCTTC. Translation: CASSLDRGYGYTF.